This T cell receptor beta chain was documented in a study of blood T cell repertoires in COVID-19. Whole-study context: The origin of the acute and convalescent COVID-19 samples was the United States, Italy and Spain. The cDNA or gDNA used as material had been derived from T cells, B-cell-depleted T cells, or PBMCs.

V was shortened by 6 bases and J by 4 bases, with 18 bases between the two germline ends. This CDR3 region has 15 residues. Germline CDR1 and CDR2: MNHEY and SVGAGI. Per the original data handling: Amplification from reference gene primers served as the basis for estimated nucleated cell counts. TCRdb keeps only in-frame clones here, not all; method: immunoSEQ multiplex PCR. V and J calls and clone size are copied from that table; D and trimming were computed from the DNA. This table holds fewer than 400,000 clones, more than 85% found once. Input material: peripheral blood. The rearrangement uses TRBV6-5 and TRBJ1-2, with D tentatively TRBD1 (5 bases). The TCR originated in a human donor in a cohort sampled during active COVID-19. The CDR3 DNA is TGTGCCAGCAGGGATTCGGGACTCCCAATCTATGGCTACACCTTC. Protein product: CASRDSGLPIYGYTF.